The present T cell receptor (beta chain) was sequenced within a study of a mutant IDH1 vaccine in newly diagnosed glioma. Across the whole study: Standard pretreatment was either radiotherapy, temozolomide, or, for most, radiochemotherapy with temozolomide. At week 35 came visit V12, and visit V13 followed at week 47. Study-wide results and limits: Over 85% of patients showed vaccine-induced immune responses across multiple MHC alleles.

Sequencing used immunoSEQ multiplex PCR; TCRdb keeps in-frame clones, though not all of them. Altogether approximately 45,000 clones are present, around nine tenths being singletons, with the ten largest covering 5.7%. Note on this clone: Its antigen is not identified.

The sample's time point: week 35, safety follow-up. What each vaccine dose contained was 300 ug of mutant IDH1 20-mer peptide, accompanied by topical imiquimod. New WHO grade 3 or 4 astrocytomas that were IDH1-mutant and ATRX-lost occurred in the donors. The sequence was obtained from a woman in her forties with glioma. The specimen comprised PBMCs, sampled from a glioma patient whose treatment included an IDH1 peptide vaccine.

This CDR3 is CASISSGGPNTGELFF. The CDR3 DNA is TGTGCCAGCATTAGTTCGGGGGGCCCGAACACCGGGGAGCTGTTTTTT. The chain links TRBV7-2 to TRBJ2-2, with D tentatively TRBD2 (7 bases). Germline lookup yields CDR1 SGHTA and CDR2 FQGNSA. V dropped 7 bases and J dropped 0 bases, with 15 bases sitting between them. The CDR3 is made up of 16 amino acids.